This T cell receptor beta chain derives from a study of T cell changes during pregnancy in multiple sclerosis. TCRdb's copy holds only in-frame clones and misses some; the assay was immunoSEQ multiplex PCR. The data show tens of thousands of clones, 85% to 95% seen once. The CDR3 loop spans 15 amino acids. Germline V CDR1 and CDR2: MNHNS, SASEGT. The V and J ends lost 0 bases and 8 bases respectively, with 13 bases between them. The sample consisted of CD4+ T cells from peripheral blood mononuclear cells, taken in the third trimester of pregnancy. The gene calls are TRBV6-1 and TRBJ1-4; a weak D match, TRBD1 (6 bases). This receptor was taken from a female donor with multiple sclerosis, enrolled in a pregnancy study. The CDR3 DNA is TGTGCCAGCAGTGAAGCTAGGACAGCCTTAGAAAAACTGTTTTTT. Its protein is CASSEARTALEKLFF.